The 20 T cell receptor beta chains presented below share a single source sample, sequenced in a study of immune characterization of retroperitoneal liposarcoma. TCRdb reprocessed the PCR reads with MiXCR, giving one entry per CDR3 protein. The sample contains 10,000 to 13,000 distinct CDR3 sequences, about a quarter of which appear only once. Sequenced: tumor tissue. The receptors were gathered from a male donor with retroperitoneal liposarcoma.

This clonotype was counted only a few times. This chain joins TRBV27 and TRBJ2-3; no definite D call. The V gene's germline CDR1 is MNHEY and CDR2 SMNVEV (reference sequence). V was shortened by 1 base and J by 5 bases, with 19 bases between the two germline ends. CDR3 length: 17 residues. The CDR3 sequence is CASSLYTPGGLRDTQYF. The DNA for the CDR3 is TGTGCCAGCAGTTTATATACCCCAGGTGGGTTGAGAGATACGCAGTATTTT.

CDR3 sequence reads: CASSYSSGLFEQYF. The CDR3 DNA is TGTGCCAGCAGTTACTCGAGCGGACTATTCGAGCAGTACTTC. V gene TRBV6-6 combines with J gene TRBJ2-1; TRBD2 might be the D (6 bases). The DNA end favors TRBJ2-7, so the J call may be wrong. The length of the CDR3 is 14 residues. The germline gives CDR1 MNHNY, CDR2 SVGAGI (reference sequence).

The chain combines TRBV6-1 with TRBJ2-1; D remains ambiguous. CDR3 length: 15 amino acids. Deletions cut 4 bases from V and 0 bases from J, with 10 bases between. Germline values: CDR1 MNHNS, CDR2 SASEGT. The CDR3 DNA reads as TGTGCCAGCAGTGGTGACTTGAGCTCCTACAATGAGCAGTTCTTC. Translated: CASSGDLSSYNEQFF.

With regard to this clonotype: A much larger clone differs by one base, so this may be a read error. The chain employs TRBV25-1 and TRBJ2-1; the match to TRBD2 covers 7 bases. Germline loops: CDR1 MGHDK, CDR2 SYGVNS. V was pared by 5 bases and J by 13 bases, with 11 bases of the junction left unmatched. The CDR3 extends over 13 amino acids. The DNA for the CDR3 is TGTGCCAGCAGTTTGGGAGGGTTGGAGAGCCAGTTCTTC. It codes for CASSLGGLESQFF.

This clonotype was detected ten times or more. The chain carries TRBV6-1 and TRBJ2-7, with D hard to call. This CDR3 is 13 amino acids long. The V gene lost 7 bases and the J gene lost 2 bases, with 12 bases spanning the gap. Per germline, CDR1 MNHNS and CDR2 SASEGT. The CDR3 sequence: CASIVDHPYEQYF. In DNA form, the CDR3 reads TGTGCCAGCATTGTGGACCACCCCTACGAGCAGTACTTC.

By proportion, this clonotype is large (0.1 to 1%). The CDR3 loop is CASSLSVETGGVQYF. The DNA of the CDR3 is TGTGCCAGCAGCTTAAGCGTGGAAACGGGGGGGGTCCAGTACTTC. This rearrangement joins TRBV7-8 to TRBJ2-5, with TRBD2 matching over 8 bases. Trimming removed 2 bases from V and 10 bases from J; junction bases left unmatched: 12. This CDR3 is 15 amino acids long. The germline V gene has CDR1 SGHVS and CDR2 FQNEAQ. Combining the CDR3 with reference TRBV7-8 and TRBJ2-5 gives the whole variable domain GAGVSQSPRYKVAKRGQDVALRCDPISGHVSLFWYQQALGQGPEFLTYFQNEAQLDKSGLPSDRFFAERPEGSVSTLKIQRTQQEDSAVYLCASSLSVETGGVQYFGPGTRLLVL.

This clonotype was counted many times. This rearrangement joins TRBV12-3 or TRBV12-4 to TRBJ2-1, with 8 bases aligning to TRBD1. The CDR3 totals 14 residues. V was clipped by 4 bases and J by 10 bases; unmatched bases: 9. The CDR3 sequence: CASSSPGQADEQFF. CDR3 nucleotide sequence: TGTGCCAGCAGTTCGCCGGGACAGGCGGACGAGCAGTTCTTC.

The V and J genes are TRBV4-2 and TRBJ2-7, with 14 bases aligning to TRBD2. Near its end, the DNA agrees better with TRBJ2-5, so the J call may be wrong. The CDR3 sequence is 18 residues long. CDR1 and CDR2 (germline): LGHNA, YNFKEQ. DNA of the CDR3: TGTGCCAGCAGCCAAGAGTGGACTAGCGGGGGGTACCAAGAGACCCAGTACTTC. Its translation is CASSQEWTSGGYQETQYF.

A few counts support this clonotype. The chain employs TRBV11-3 and TRBJ2-2; D ambiguous. Germline-derived CDR1 and CDR2 are SGHNT and YENEEA. V lost 4 bases to trimming and J lost 5 bases, with 11 bases between them. The CDR3 covers 14 residues. The CDR3 region has the DNA TGTGCCAGCAGCTCGGGCAGATCTACCGGGGAGCTGTTTTTT. Translating gives CASSSGRSTGELFF.

This clonotype is categorized as medium-sized. This rearrangement joins TRBV7-2 to TRBJ2-3; 12 bases are shared with TRBD2. Germline loops: CDR1 SGHTA, CDR2 FQGNSA. After removal of 4 bases from V and 2 bases from J, the junction contained 4 bases not matched to a gene. CDR3 size: 16 residues. For the CDR3, the DNA is TGTGCCAGCAGCTCAGGACTAGCGGGAACCACAGATACGCAGTATTTT. Translated, it gives CASSSGLAGTTDTQYF.

Remarks on this clonotype: The junction departs from germline at one end; a sequencing error may be responsible. V usage is TRBV7-6 and J usage is TRBJ2-4, with a possible D match to TRBD1 (5 bases). This CDR3 is built from 15 residues. The germline V gene encodes CDR1 SGHVS and CDR2 FNYEAQ. The CDR3 is CASSPDSLSYNEQYF. CDR3 nucleotide sequence: TGTGCTAGCAGCCCCGACAGCCTCTCCTACAATGAGCAGTACTTC. Complete variable domain (other parts from reference TRBV7-6 and TRBJ2-4): GAGVSQSPRYKVTKRGQDVALRCDPISGHVSLYWYRQALGQGPEFLTYFNYEAQQDKSGLPNDRFSAERPEGSISTLTIQRTEQRDSAMYRCASSPDSLSYNEQYFGAGTRLSVL.

There are many counts of this clonotype. The chain carries TRBV7-2 and TRBJ1-1; D is unresolved. This CDR3 is built from 14 residues. Germline CDR1 and CDR2: SGHTA and FQGNSA. Trimming left V 2 bases short and J 1 base short, with 8 bases between. CDR3 in amino acids: CASSLPGRNTEAFF. The CDR3 nucleotides read TGTGCCAGCAGCTTACCGGGGAGGAACACTGAAGCTTTCTTT. Looking up the rest from reference TRBV7-2 and TRBJ1-1 gives the full variable domain: GAGVSQSPSNKVTEKGKDVELRCDPISGHTALYWYRQSLGQGLEFLIYFQGNSAPDKSGLPSDRFSAERTGGSVSTLTIQRTQQEDSAVYLCASSLPGRNTEAFFGQGTRLTVV.

The genes are TRBV12-3 or TRBV12-4 and TRBJ2-1; D possibly corresponds to TRBD2 (6 bases). The CDR3 totals 11 residues. With 10 bases removed from V and 13 bases from J, the gap between germline ends came to 17 bases. The CDR3 DNA reads as TGTGCCACTACCAAGGAGGGGACCCAGTTCTTC. Its translation: CATTKEGTQFF.

A word on this clonotype: A read error is likely, as this CDR3 ends without the conserved phenylalanine or tryptophan. The chain links TRBV7-2 to TRBJ2-5, with 9 bases fitting TRBD1. Unmatched junction bases numbered 9, after V lost 5 bases and J lost 2 bases. This CDR3 region has 16 residues. Germline V gene lookup returns CDR1 SGHTA and CDR2 FQGNSA. For the CDR3, the DNA is TGTGCCAGCAGCCGGACAGGGGTCCCCCAACAAGAGACCCAGTACCCC. Amino acids: CASSRTGVPQQETQYP.

This clonotype is labeled medium-sized. The rearrangement joins TRBV6-1 to TRBJ2-1; 8 nucleotides align to TRBD2. This CDR3 is built from 15 residues. CDR1 and CDR2 (germline): MNHNS, SASEGT. J was trimmed by 3 bases and V by 8 bases; bases with no gene match: 9. CDR3 in DNA: TGTGCCAGCCGGGCGGGACTAGTCCTCTACAATGAGCAGTTCTTC. Amino acid sequence: CASRAGLVLYNEQFF.

This clonotype was recorded at least ten times. The chain has TRBV6-1 and TRBJ1-1; D is possibly TRBD1 (5 bases). The CDR3 length is 13 residues. Germline-derived CDR1 and CDR2 are MNHNS and SASEGT. Trimming cost V 6 bases and J 1 base, with 9 bases left between them. The CDR3 spells CASRRGENTEAFF. For the CDR3, the DNA is TGTGCCAGCAGGCGAGGGGAGAACACTGAAGCTTTCTTT.

This clonotype was seen repeatedly, ten times or more. This chain joins TRBV11-2 and TRBJ2-2, with unresolved D. The germline V gene has CDR1 SGHAT and CDR2 FQNNGV. This CDR3 region has 13 residues. V shed 5 bases and J shed 9 bases, with 13 bases lying between them. The CDR3 region is CASSLLGMRELFF. The CDR3 DNA follows: TGTGCCAGCAGCCTGTTGGGGATGCGGGAGCTGTTTTTT. The whole variable domain, remainder taken from reference TRBV11-2 and TRBJ2-2, is EAGVAQSPRYKIIEKRQSVAFWCNPISGHATLYWYQQILGQGPKLLIQFQNNGVVDDSQLPKDRFSAERLKGVDSTLKIQPAKLEDSAVYLCASSLLGMRELFFGEGSRLTVL.

This clonotype is large. J is TRBJ2-5 and V is TRBV7-2; D is perhaps TRBD2 (6 bases). Germline V lookup: CDR1 SGHTA, CDR2 FQGNSA. The CDR3 loop spans 15 amino acids. Trimming took 7 bases from V and 1 from J, leaving 16 bases between them. The CDR3 sequence: CASTTSRDSQETQYF. CDR3 nucleotide sequence: TGTGCCAGCACCACTTCGCGGGACTCCCAAGAGACCCAGTACTTC.

This clonotype was counted a few times. V gene TRBV6-1 combines with J gene TRBJ2-5; a weak D match, TRBD1 (6 bases). The CDR3 totals 13 residues. V shed 5 bases and J shed 5 bases, with 12 bases lying between them. The germline CDR1 and CDR2 sequences are MNHNS and SASEGT. The CDR3 protein is CASSRTGFETQYF. In DNA, the CDR3 is TGTGCCAGCAGTAGAACAGGGTTCGAGACCCAGTACTTC.

The table lists this clonotype with a few counts. The chain has TRBV7-6 and TRBJ1-1; the D is unclear. Germline V CDR1 and CDR2: SGHVS, FNYEAQ. V lost 2 bases and J 5 bases, leaving 9 bases between the germline ends. The CDR3 is made up of 13 amino acids. CDR3 bases: TGTGCCAGCAGCTTATCAAGTCGAACTGAAGCTTTCTTT. Its protein product is CASSLSSRTEAFF.